This T cell receptor beta chain originates from a study of shared clonotypes between healthy human individuals. This CDR3 is 15 amino acids long. Germline V CDR1 and CDR2: LNHDA, SQIVND (reference sequence). Trimming removed 5 bases at V and 1 base at J, with 15 bases between. Some clones are missing from TCRdb's copy, which holds only in-frame ones; the method was immunoSEQ multiplex PCR. The sample carries some 630,000 clones, roughly 95% recorded once. As to this clone: The antigen is not known.

CD45RO-negative cells were positively selected for CCR7, leaving out terminally differentiated effector memory CD45RA+ cells. Study findings and constraints: Estimated richness values were generally larger in naive subsets than in memory subsets. With few donors, the genetic and exposure-history diversity represented was limited. Rarefaction demonstrated incomplete sorted-subset sequencing despite large depth.

Material: naive CD8+ T cells sorted from blood. The gene calls are TRBV19 and TRBJ2-7; a weak D match, TRBD1 (5 bases). This receptor was taken from a woman in her 30s in good health. Here the CDR3 DNA reads TGTGCCAGTAGTTACGACACAGGTACTTCCTACGAGCAGTACTTC. It encodes CASSYDTGTSYEQYF.